This T cell receptor beta chain was recorded in a study of blood T cells in healthy people across ages. Study findings and constraints: CMV status of donors was unknown, possibly confounding expanded clonotype changes. Fewer expanded clones and more diversity marked long-lived versus aged donors. Diversity estimates drawn from one million T cells were deemed underestimates.

PCR was performed a second time for about 7 to 11 cycles using a sample-barcoded 5' primer and a J-beta primer mix. TCRdb re-derived calls from the 5' RACE reads in MiXCR, one entry per CDR3 protein. The sample has 900,000 to 950,000 distinct CDR3 sequences, just under 30% seen once; the top ten hold about a tenth. About this clonotype: Its antigen is as yet unknown.

The CDR3 sequence is 17 residues long. Germline assignment: CDR1 SGHVS and CDR2 FNYEAQ. V lost 5 bases and J lost 1, with 18 bases in between. These data are also associated with another study on T cells of mothers and their children. From that paper: The authors detected no persistent microchimeric T cell clones.

Sequenced: blood. The chain is built from TRBV7-6 and TRBJ2-4; tentative D call: TRBD1 (6 bases). The clonotype was recovered from a middle-aged woman in good health. The CDR3: CASSPVFEGEAKNIQYF. The CDR3 nucleotides read TGTGCCAGCAGCCCAGTGTTTGAGGGGGAGGCCAAAAACATTCAGTACTTC.